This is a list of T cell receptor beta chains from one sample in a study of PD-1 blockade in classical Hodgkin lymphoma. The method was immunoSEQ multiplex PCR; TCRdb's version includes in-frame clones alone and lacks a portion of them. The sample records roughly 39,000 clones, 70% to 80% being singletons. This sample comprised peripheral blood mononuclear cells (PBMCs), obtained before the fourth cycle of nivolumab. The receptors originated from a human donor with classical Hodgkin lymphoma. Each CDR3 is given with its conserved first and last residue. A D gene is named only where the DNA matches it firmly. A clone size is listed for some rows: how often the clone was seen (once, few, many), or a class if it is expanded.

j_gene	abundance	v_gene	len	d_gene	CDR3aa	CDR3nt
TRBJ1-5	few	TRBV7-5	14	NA	CARYSTGANQPQHF	TGTGCCAGATACTCTACAGGGGCAAATCAGCCCCAGCATTTT
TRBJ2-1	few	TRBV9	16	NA	CASSVNAEPYNECAFF	TGTGCCAGCAGCGTCAACGCGGAACCCTACAATGAGTGTGCGTTCTTC
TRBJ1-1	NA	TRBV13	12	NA	CANSRTDFEAFF	TGTGCCAACAGCCGGACGGATTTTGAAGCTTTCTTT
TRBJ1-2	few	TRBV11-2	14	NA	CASSLGRGNYGYTF	TGTGCCAGCAGCTTAGGACGAGGGAACTATGGCTACACCTTC
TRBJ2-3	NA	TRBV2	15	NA	CASSVGLPSTDTQYF	TGTGCCAGCAGTGTTGGGCTGCCCAGCACAGATACGCAGTATTTT
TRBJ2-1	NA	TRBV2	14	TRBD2	CASSGLAGGGEQFF	TGTGCCAGCAGTGGACTAGCGGGGGGCGGTGAGCAGTTCTTC
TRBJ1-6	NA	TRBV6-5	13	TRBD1	CASSRGTASPLHF	TGTGCCAGCAGTCGTGGGACAGCTTCACCCCTCCACTTT
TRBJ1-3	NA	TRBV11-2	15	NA	CASSSAWPGLNTIYF	TGTGCCAGCAGCTCGGCATGGCCGGGATTAAACACCATATATTTT
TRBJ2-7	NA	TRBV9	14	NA	CASSQPGTGSEQYF	TGTGCCAGCAGCCAACCAGGAACAGGGTCCGAGCAGTACTTC
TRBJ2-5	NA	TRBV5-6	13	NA	CASSGAARGTQYF	TGTGCCAGCAGCGGCGCGGCTCGAGGGACCCAGTACTTC
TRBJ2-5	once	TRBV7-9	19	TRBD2	CASSLAGSERGGVQETQYF	TGTGCCAGCAGCTTAGCTGGATCGGAGCGGGGGGGAGTTCAAGAGACCCAGTACTTC
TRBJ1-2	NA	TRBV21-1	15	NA	CASTSPLGRKYGYTF	TGTGCCAGCACCTCCCCCCTGGGACGGAAATATGGCTACACCTTC
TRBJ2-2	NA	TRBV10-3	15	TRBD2	CAISRLAGDTGELFF	TGTGCCATCAGCAGACTAGCGGGGGACACCGGGGAGCTGTTTTTT
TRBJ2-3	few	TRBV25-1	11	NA	CASRTGFTQYF	TGTGCCAGCAGGACGGGCTTTACGCAGTATTTT
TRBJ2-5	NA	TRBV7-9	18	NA	CASSLTRGLTQTGETQYF	TGTGCCAGCAGCTTAACGAGGGGACTTACCCAAACGGGAGAGACCCAGTACTTC
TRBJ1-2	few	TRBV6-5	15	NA	CASSYHWTFGYGYTF	TGTGCCAGCAGTTACCATTGGACATTCGGGTATGGCTACACCTTC
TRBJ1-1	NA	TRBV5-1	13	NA	CASSLGGTAEAFF	TGCGCCAGCAGCTTGGGGGGAACAGCTGAAGCTTTCTTT
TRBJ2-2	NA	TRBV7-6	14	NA	CASSLAGDPGELFF	TGTGCCAGCAGCTTAGCCGGGGATCCCGGGGAGCTGTTTTTT
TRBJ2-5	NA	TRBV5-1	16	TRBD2	CASSKGTSGAQETQYF	TGCGCCAGCAGCAAGGGGACTAGCGGGGCCCAAGAGACCCAGTACTTC
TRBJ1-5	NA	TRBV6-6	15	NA	CASTSGGDSNQPQHF	TGTGCCAGCACATCGGGAGGGGATAGCAATCAGCCCCAGCATTTT
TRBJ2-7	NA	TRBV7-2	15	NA	CANSYSITGNYEQYF	TGTGCCAACAGCTATAGTATTACAGGGAACTACGAGCAGTACTTC
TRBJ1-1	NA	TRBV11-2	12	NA	CASSRENTEAFF	TGTGCCAGCAGCCGGGAGAACACTGAAGCTTTCTTT
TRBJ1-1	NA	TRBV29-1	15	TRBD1	CSALNAGQLHTEAFF	TGCAGCGCTCTTAATGCGGGACAGCTACACACTGAAGCTTTCTTT
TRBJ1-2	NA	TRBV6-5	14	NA	CASSYSIGGYGYTF	TGTGCCAGCAGTTACTCAATAGGAGGGTATGGCTACACCTTC
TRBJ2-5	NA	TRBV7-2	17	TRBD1	CASSSLVWGQGEGTQYF	TGTGCCAGCAGCTCCCTGGTTTGGGGACAGGGTGAGGGGACCCAGTACTTC
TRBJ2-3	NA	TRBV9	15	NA	CASGIKQGGTDTQYF	TGTGCCAGCGGCATAAAGCAGGGCGGCACAGATACGCAGTATTTT
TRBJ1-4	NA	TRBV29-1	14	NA	CSVEGIATNEKLFF	TGCAGCGTTGAGGGCATTGCAACTAATGAAAAACTGTTTTTT
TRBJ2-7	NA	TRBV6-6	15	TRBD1	CASTLQGTGSYEQYF	TGTGCCAGCACCCTCCAGGGGACAGGGAGCTACGAGCAGTACTTC